These 12 T cell receptor beta chains share one sample of origin, sequenced in a study of a mutant IDH1 vaccine in newly diagnosed glioma. Clones were read by immunoSEQ multiplex PCR, and TCRdb kept only the in-frame ones, dropping some. The profile shows tens of thousands of clones, 90% of them singletons. The antigens of these receptors remain unknown. Time point of the sample: week 11, during vaccination. Every single dose of the vaccine, 300 ug of mutant IDH1 20-mer peptide, came with topical imiquimod. Sample: PBMCs, taken from a glioma patient whose treatment included an IDH1 peptide vaccine. The receptors come from a man aged 18 to 29 with glioma.

The chain recombines TRBV15 with TRBJ1-3; possible D gene TRBD1, 5 bases. The CDR3 runs 15 residues. Germline CDR1 and CDR2: LNHNV and YYDKDF (reference sequence). Between the trimmed V and J ends, which lost 0 bases and 2 bases, there was a span of 8 bases. The CDR3 DNA is TGTGCCACCAGCAGAGATAGGGGAGCTGGAAACACCATATATTTT. The encoded protein is CATSRDRGAGNTIYF.

This clone has more than one count but fewer than ten. The chain joins TRBV6-5 to TRBJ1-1, with a tentative D call TRBD1 (5 bases). V lost 6 bases to trimming and J lost 4 bases, with 18 bases between them. The CDR3 is 15 residues long. The germline V gene encodes CDR1 MNHEY and CDR2 SVGAGI. This chain's CDR3 is CASSRGWRGSTEAFF. In DNA, the CDR3 is TGTGCCAGCAGCCGGGGGTGGAGGGGAAGCACTGAAGCTTTCTTT.

The genes are TRBV5-1 and TRBJ1-2; 7 bases match TRBD1. CDR1 is SGHRS and CDR2 is YFSETQ in the germline V gene. This CDR3 region has 14 residues. J was trimmed by 7 bases and V by 4 bases; bases with no gene match: 10. The CDR3 loop reads CASSELGQEVGYTF. DNA for the CDR3: TGCGCCAGCAGCGAGCTCGGACAGGAGGTTGGCTACACCTTC.

V gene TRBV2 combines with J gene TRBJ1-5; D ambiguous. CDR1 SNHLY and CDR2 FYNNEI come from the germline V gene. V lost 3 bases, J lost 2 bases, and 23 bases lay in between. The CDR3 covers 19 residues. The CDR3 sequence: CASSDGDISSILRNQPQHF. The CDR3 DNA sequence: TGTGCCAGCAGTGATGGAGACATATCGTCTATCCTTCGCAATCAGCCCCAGCATTTT.

J is TRBJ2-2 and V is TRBV19, with 8 positions matching TRBD1. Germline-derived CDR1 and CDR2 are LNHDA and SQIVND (reference sequence). The CDR3 runs 14 residues. J was trimmed by 5 bases and V by 6 bases; bases with no gene match: 5. CDR3 DNA sequence: TGTGCCAGTAGAAACAGGGGGAGTACCGGGGAGCTGTTTTTT. Protein sequence: CASRNRGSTGELFF.

The gene calls are TRBV4-2 and TRBJ2-2; D is unclear. Germline V gene sequence: CDR1 LGHNA, CDR2 YNFKEQ. V gave up 6 bases and J gave up 0 bases, with 11 bases separating them. The CDR3 contains 15 residues. CDR3 bases: TGTGCCAGCAGTCTAAGTGCCTCGAACACCGGGGAGCTGTTTTTT. Protein product: CASSLSASNTGELFF.

The chain is built from TRBV28 and TRBJ2-7, with TRBD2 as a possible D gene (7 bases). The CDR3 has 15 residues. Germline loops: CDR1 MDHEN, CDR2 SYDVKM. V dropped 5 bases and J dropped 6 bases, with 20 bases sitting between them. Written as DNA, the CDR3 is TGTGCCAGCAGTGCACCTAGCGGACGGGGGCGCGAGCAGTACTTC. This encodes CASSAPSGRGREQYF.

The chain links TRBV7-8 to TRBJ1-5; a weak D match, TRBD1 (5 bases). The germline V and J ends were trimmed by 1 base and 0 bases, with 10 bases remaining between them. In germline, CDR1 is SGHVS, CDR2 FQNEAQ. CDR3 length: 16 amino acids. The CDR3 DNA reads as TGTGCCAGCAGCTTAGGGGGACGGTATAGCAATCAGCCCCAGCATTTT. Amino acid sequence: CASSLGGRYSNQPQHF.

The CDR3 loop is CASSLSREGYGYTF. CDR3 bases: TGCGCCAGCAGCTTGAGCAGGGAGGGCTATGGCTACACCTTC. The J gene is TRBJ1-2, the V gene TRBV5-1; tentatively, D is TRBD1 (5 bases). Trimming stripped 1 base from V and 4 bases from J, with 11 bases between. This CDR3 is built from 14 residues. Germline V gene sequence: CDR1 SGHRS, CDR2 YFSETQ.

This chain connects TRBV2 to TRBJ1-5; TRBD1 aligns across 8 bases. This CDR3 comprises 15 residues. Trimming cost V 6 bases and J 4 bases; bases outside gene matches: 8. CDR1 is SNHLY, CDR2 FYNNEI, per germline. The CDR3 region is CASRPAGTGNQPQHF. CDR3 sequence (DNA): TGTGCCAGCAGGCCAGCCGGGACAGGAAATCAGCCCCAGCATTTT.

Here the CDR3 reads CASSLQSGTGELFF. Here the CDR3 DNA reads TGTGCCAGCAGCCTTCAATCGGGAACCGGGGAGCTGTTTTTT. This chain links TRBV7-8 with TRBJ2-2; D may be TRBD2 (5 bases). The CDR3 has 14 residues. Germline V gene sequence: CDR1 SGHVS, CDR2 FQNEAQ. Trimming took off 5 bases at V and 5 bases at J, with 12 bases between the two ends.

V is TRBV4-2 and J is TRBJ1-1; D not certain. Trimming took 3 bases from V and 5 from J, leaving 13 bases between them. CDR3 length: 14 residues. The germline V gene encodes CDR1 LGHNA and CDR2 YNFKEQ. The DNA of the CDR3 is TGTGCCAGCAGCCAGGATCCCAGCGAGACTGAAGCTTTCTTT. Translating gives CASSQDPSETEAFF.